This T cell receptor beta chain was recovered during a study of blood T cell repertoires in COVID-19. Study as a whole: T cells, B-cell-depleted T cells, or PBMCs supplied cDNA or gDNA.

Trimming removed 6 bases from V and 7 bases from J; junction bases left unmatched: 10. The CDR3 has 15 residues. Germline V gene sequence: CDR1 MNHEY, CDR2 SMNVEV (reference sequence). Assay used: immunoSEQ multiplex PCR; TCRdb lists only in-frame clones, some missing. Found here are just over 650,000 clones, just under 90% of them singletons; the top ten hold approximately 0.3%. The sample comprised peripheral blood. J is TRBJ2-7 and V is TRBV27, with TRBD2 identical over 12 bases. The sequence came from a woman aged 18 to 35 with acute or convalescent COVID-19. In nucleotides, the CDR3 is TGTGCCAGCAGGCTAGCTAGCGGGGGGGCTGGTGAGCAGTACTTC. This translates into CASRLASGGAGEQYF.